This T cell receptor beta chain was identified during a study of T cells in Graves' hyperthyroidism and ophthalmopathy. Findings and limits, study-wide: Progression to ophthalmopathy was predicted a median of about six months early. Most thyroid clonotypes expanded above 0.001 appeared in blood too.

Regarding this clonotype: Its antigen is unidentified.

It was RNA transcripts that yielded the amplified TCR beta CDR3 regions. The study used the HTBI primer set for a first-round RT-PCR of the TCR CDR3. From the multiplex PCR reads, TCRdb called clonotypes with MiXCR, one entry per CDR3 protein. The repertoire holds hundreds of thousands of distinct CDR3 sequences, with about 15% as singletons. This CDR3 has 15 amino acids. Germline values: CDR1 MDHEN, CDR2 SYDVKM. V was pared by 8 bases and J by 6 bases, with 19 bases between. Hyperthyroidism, newly diagnosed and lasting under 2 months, affected patients aged 18 to 65. The authors obtained PBMCs from 9 to 10 ml of fresh peripheral blood.

This receptor was identified in a young woman with Graves' hyperthyroidism. Sequencing was carried out using blood. V usage is TRBV28 and J usage is TRBJ2-2; no reliable D call. Here the CDR3 DNA reads TGTGCCAGCGGCCGAACCTCCACCGGGCCCGGGGAGCTGTTTTTT. Its translation is CASGRTSTGPGELFF.